This paragraph covers one TCR beta chain sequence. One junction end disagrees with the germline gene, perhaps due to a read error. This sample is part of a study of T cells in Graves' hyperthyroidism and ophthalmopathy. Study summary: It was at initial diagnosis, before any treatment, that peripheral blood was collected.

TCR beta CDR3 regions were amplified from RNA. The HTBI set primed first-round TCR CDR3 RT-PCR. TCRdb redid the calling of the multiplex PCR reads with MiXCR, one entry per CDR3 protein. The sample has roughly 700,000 distinct CDR3 sequences; 30% to 40% are singletons. Hyperthyroidism had been newly diagnosed in patients aged 18 to 65, and its duration was under 2 months. Lactation, pregnancy, other autoimmune disease or uncontrolled infection excluded patients. Every diagnosis used clinical symptoms, serum thyroxine and TRAb, thyroid ultrasound and orbital computed tomography. This TCR was recovered from a woman aged 35 to 49 with Graves' hyperthyroidism. Material: blood.

This chain's CDR3 is CAGSLEATGLSGNTIYF. The CDR3 nucleotides read TGTGCCGGCAGCTTGGAGGCGACAGGACTCTCTGGAAACACCATATATTTT. The chain is built from TRBV5-1 and TRBJ1-3; a possible D gene is TRBD1 (6 bases). The CDR3 spans 17 residues. In germline, CDR1 is SGHRS, CDR2 YFSETQ.